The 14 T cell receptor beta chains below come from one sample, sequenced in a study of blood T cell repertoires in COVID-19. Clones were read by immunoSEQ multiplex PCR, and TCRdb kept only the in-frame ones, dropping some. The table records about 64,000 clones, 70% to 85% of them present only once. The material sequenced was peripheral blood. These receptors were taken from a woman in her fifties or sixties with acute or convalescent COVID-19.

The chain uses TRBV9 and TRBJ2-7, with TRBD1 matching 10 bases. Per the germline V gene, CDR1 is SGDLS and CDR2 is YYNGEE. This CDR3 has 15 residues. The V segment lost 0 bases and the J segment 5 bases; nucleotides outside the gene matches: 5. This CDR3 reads CASSVDPTGGDEQYF. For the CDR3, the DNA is TGTGCCAGCAGCGTAGATCCGACAGGGGGCGACGAGCAGTACTTC.

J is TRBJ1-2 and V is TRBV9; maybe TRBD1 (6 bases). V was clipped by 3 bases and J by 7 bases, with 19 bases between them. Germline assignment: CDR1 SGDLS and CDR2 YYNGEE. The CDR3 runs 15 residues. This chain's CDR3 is CASSATPGGAGGYTF. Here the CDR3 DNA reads TGTGCCAGCAGCGCTACACCTGGGGGGGCGGGTGGCTACACCTTC.

CDR3 bases: TGTGCCAGCAGTGATACAGGGGCCAGGAATGGCTACACCTTC. Protein sequence: CASSDTGARNGYTF. The chain joins TRBV2 to TRBJ1-2, with TRBD1 matching 7 bases. The trim removed 3 bases at V and 6 bases at J, leaving 7 bases unmatched. The CDR3 has 14 residues. Germline CDR1 is SNHLY and CDR2 is FYNNEI.

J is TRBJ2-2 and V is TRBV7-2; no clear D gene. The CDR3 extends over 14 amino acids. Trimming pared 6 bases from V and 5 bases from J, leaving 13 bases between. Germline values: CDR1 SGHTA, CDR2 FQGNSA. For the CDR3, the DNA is TGTGCCAGCAGACCTCGAGGTGGGACCGGGGAGCTGTTTTTT. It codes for CASRPRGGTGELFF.

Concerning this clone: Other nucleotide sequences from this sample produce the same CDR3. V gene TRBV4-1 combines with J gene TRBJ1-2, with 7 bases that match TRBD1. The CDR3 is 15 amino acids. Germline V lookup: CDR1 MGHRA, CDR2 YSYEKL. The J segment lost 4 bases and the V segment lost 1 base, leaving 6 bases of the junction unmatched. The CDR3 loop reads CASSQGGQETYGYTF. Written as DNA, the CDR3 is TGCGCCAGCAGCCAAGGCGGACAGGAGACCTATGGCTACACCTTC.

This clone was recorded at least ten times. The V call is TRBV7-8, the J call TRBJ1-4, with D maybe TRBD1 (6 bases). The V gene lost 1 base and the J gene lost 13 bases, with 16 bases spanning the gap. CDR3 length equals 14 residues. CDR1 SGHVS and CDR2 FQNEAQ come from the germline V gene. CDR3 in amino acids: CASSLGASGVGLFF. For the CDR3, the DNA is TGTGCCAGCAGCTTAGGAGCGTCAGGGGTTGGACTGTTTTTT.

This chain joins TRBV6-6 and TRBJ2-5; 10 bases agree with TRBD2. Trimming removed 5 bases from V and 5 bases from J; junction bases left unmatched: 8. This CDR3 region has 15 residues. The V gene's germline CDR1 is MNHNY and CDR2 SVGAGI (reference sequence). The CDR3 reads CASSNQRGGEETQYF. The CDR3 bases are TGTGCCAGCAGTAATCAGCGGGGGGGCGAGGAGACCCAGTACTTC.

The CDR3 protein is CASIHRGTSSYNSPLHF. CDR3 nucleotide sequence: TGTGCCAGCATACACAGGGGAACCAGCTCCTATAATTCACCCCTCCACTTT. This rearrangement joins TRBV5-6 to TRBJ1-6; 7 nucleotides line up with TRBD1. The junction had 9 bases not matched to a gene; V was cut back by 6 bases and J by 0 bases. The CDR3 extends over 17 amino acids. Germline lookup yields CDR1 SGHDT and CDR2 YYEEEE. The variable domain in full, with the rest retrieved from reference TRBV5-6 and TRBJ1-6, is DAGVTQSPTHLIKTRGQQVTLRCSPKSGHDTVSWYQQALGQGPQFIFQYYEEEERQRGNFPDRFSGHQFPNYSSELNVNALLLGDSALYLCASIHRGTSSYNSPLHFGNGTRLTVT.

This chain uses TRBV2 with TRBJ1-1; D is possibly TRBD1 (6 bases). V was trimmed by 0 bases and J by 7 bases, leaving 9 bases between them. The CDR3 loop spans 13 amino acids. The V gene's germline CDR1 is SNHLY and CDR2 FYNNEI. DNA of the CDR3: TGTGCCAGCAGTGAAGCTGTCAGGGGTGAAGCTTTCTTT. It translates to CASSEAVRGEAFF.

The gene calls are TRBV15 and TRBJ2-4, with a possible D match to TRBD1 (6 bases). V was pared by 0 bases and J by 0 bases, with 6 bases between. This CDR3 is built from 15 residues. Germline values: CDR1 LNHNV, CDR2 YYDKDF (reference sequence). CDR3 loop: CATSREGAAKNIQYF. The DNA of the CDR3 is TGTGCCACCAGCAGAGAGGGGGCAGCCAAAAACATTCAGTACTTC.

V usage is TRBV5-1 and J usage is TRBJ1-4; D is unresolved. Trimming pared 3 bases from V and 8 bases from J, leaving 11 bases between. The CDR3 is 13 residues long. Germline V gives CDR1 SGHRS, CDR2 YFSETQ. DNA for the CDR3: TGCGCCAGCAGCTCAGACCCGAGGGAAAAACTGTTTTTT. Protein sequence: CASSSDPREKLFF.

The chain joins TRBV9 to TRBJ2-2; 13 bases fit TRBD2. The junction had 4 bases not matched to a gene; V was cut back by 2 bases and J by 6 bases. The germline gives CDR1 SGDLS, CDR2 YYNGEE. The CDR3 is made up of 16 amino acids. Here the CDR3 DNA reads TGTGCCAGCAGCGTTACTAGCGGGGGGGCCGCCGGGGAGCTGTTTTTT. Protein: CASSVTSGGAAGELFF.

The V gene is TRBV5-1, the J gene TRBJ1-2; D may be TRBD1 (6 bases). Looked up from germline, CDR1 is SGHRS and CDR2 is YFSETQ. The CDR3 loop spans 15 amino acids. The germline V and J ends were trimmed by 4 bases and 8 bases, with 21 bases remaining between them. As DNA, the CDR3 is TGCGCCAGCAGCGGAGAGACAGGTCGGGGTCGAGGCTACACCTTC. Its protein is CASSGETGRGRGYTF.

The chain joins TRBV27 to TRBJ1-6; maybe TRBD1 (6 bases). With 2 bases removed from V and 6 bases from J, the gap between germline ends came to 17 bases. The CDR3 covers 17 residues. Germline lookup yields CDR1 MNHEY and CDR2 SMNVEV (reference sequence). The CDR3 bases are TGTGCCAGCAGTTTAATCCAGGGGAGCGCGAGTAATTCACCCCTCCACTTT. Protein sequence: CASSLIQGSASNSPLHF.